These 6 T cell receptor beta chains share one sample of origin, sequenced in a study of Graves' ophthalmopathy and Graves' hyperthyroidism. Amplification of TCR beta CDR3 regions used RNA transcripts. RT-PCR with HTBI primers came first, then second-round multiplex PCR. TCRdb re-analysed the multiplex PCR reads in MiXCR, keeping a single row per CDR3 protein. The data hold over a million distinct CDR3 sequences, with roughly two fifths observed a single time. The source material was peripheral blood or thyroid tissue (not recorded which). These receptor sequences come from an adult man with Graves' hyperthyroidism.

In the case of this clonotype: A much larger clone differs from this one at a single base, so this may be a read error. The CDR3 protein is CAVSPGQVYEQYF. The CDR3 coding sequence is TGTGCCGTCAGTCCGGGACAAGTCTACGAGCAGTACTTC. The chain recombines TRBV10-3 with TRBJ2-7; a possible D gene is TRBD1 (6 bases). This CDR3 has 13 amino acids. Germline V gene lookup returns CDR1 ENHRY and CDR2 SYGVKD.

As concerns this clonotype: This CDR3 is missing its conserved last phenylalanine or tryptophan, likely due to a read error. The limits of the CDR3 on the DNA are not certain, so only TCRdb's listed CDR3 is given. The CDR3 region is CASSPIGI. The rearrangement links TRBV7-9 to TRBJ1-6. Germline V gives CDR1 SEHNR, CDR2 FQNEAQ (reference sequence). The CDR3 region is 8 residues in length, termini included.

The sample holds many counts of this clonotype. The chain has TRBV19 and TRBJ1-5; 7 bases align to TRBD1. Unmatched junction bases numbered 6, after V lost 7 bases and J lost 0 bases. The CDR3 length is 15 residues. Germline V lookup: CDR1 LNHDA, CDR2 SQIVND (reference sequence). CDR3 protein: CASTPGQNSNQPQHF. In DNA, the CDR3 is TGTGCCAGTACCCCGGGACAGAATAGCAATCAGCCCCAGCATTTT. The whole variable domain, filled in from reference TRBV19 and TRBJ1-5, reads DGGITQSPKYLFRKEGQNVTLSCEQNLNHDAMYWYRQDPGQGLRLIYYSQIVNDFQKGDIAEGYSVSREKKESFPLTVTSAQKNPTAFYLCASTPGQNSNQPQHFGDGTRLSIL.

The DNA of the CDR3 is TGTGCCAGCAGCGACATTCAGGGGACTGAAGCTTTCTTT. This translates into CASSDIQGTEAFF. This rearrangement joins TRBV9 to TRBJ1-1, with D perhaps TRBD1 (6 bases). Deletions cut 3 bases from V and 5 bases from J, with 11 bases between. Germline values: CDR1 SGDLS, CDR2 YYNGEE. The CDR3 totals 13 residues.

The table lists this clonotype with many counts. The gene calls are TRBV20-1 and TRBJ1-2; D uncertain. With 6 bases removed from V and 10 bases from J, the gap between germline ends came to 12 bases. Germline CDR1 and CDR2: DFQATT and SNEGSKA (reference sequence). The CDR3 runs 10 residues. CDR3 region: CSAKDQNYTF. CDR3 DNA sequence: TGCAGTGCCAAAGACCAGAACTACACCTTC.

DNA of the CDR3: TGCAGTGCTCCCATCGGGACAGGCACCTACGAGCAGTACTTC. It specifies CSAPIGTGTYEQYF. This chain uses TRBV20-1 with TRBJ2-6, with 8 bases that match TRBD1. The assigned J gene may be wrong: the sequence end matches TRBJ2-7 better. The germline V gene has CDR1 DFQATT and CDR2 SNEGSKA (reference sequence). The CDR3 runs 14 residues.